The 31 T cell receptor beta chains in this list originate from one sample, sequenced in a study of blood T cell repertoires in COVID-19. The protocol was immunoSEQ multiplex PCR, while the TCRdb copy is restricted to in-frame clones and leaves out a portion. This sample yields around 250,000 clones, of which roughly 86% are seen a single time; about 7.6% belongs to the top ten. The source material was peripheral blood. All receptors come from a woman aged 70-85 years with active or convalescent COVID-19.

V and J are TRBV3-1 (or the pseudogene TRBV3-2) and TRBJ1-6; D remains ambiguous. V lost 1 base and J 7 bases, leaving 11 bases between the germline ends. CDR3 length: 15 amino acids. Germline V gene data show CDR1 as LGHDT and CDR2 as YNNKEL (reference sequence). The CDR3 region is CASSQVLFSNSPLHF. The CDR3 DNA follows: TGTGCCAGCAGCCAAGTTCTGTTTTCGAATTCACCCCTCCACTTT.

Notes on this clone: The sample carries other DNA sequences with the same CDR3. The chain combines TRBV6-2 or TRBV6-3 with TRBJ1-2, with 7 bases fitting TRBD1. Germline CDR1 reads MNHEY; CDR2 reads SVGEGT. The CDR3 totals 16 residues. Trimming at V came to 0 bases and at J to 7 bases, leaving 11 bases not matched to a gene. CDR3 sequence reads: CASSYSKLGQLGGYTF. The DNA of the CDR3 is TGTGCCAGCAGTTACTCGAAGCTGGGACAGCTTGGTGGCTACACCTTC.

This chain connects TRBV19 to TRBJ2-5, with 8 bases that match TRBD1. V was pared by 4 bases and J by 4 bases, with 2 bases of the junction left unmatched. Germline V CDR1 and CDR2: LNHDA, SQIVND (reference sequence). The CDR3 covers 13 residues. As DNA, the CDR3 is TGTGCCAGTAGTAGCGACAGGGGAGAGACCCAGTACTTC. This sequence encodes CASSSDRGETQYF.

V gene TRBV6-5 combines with J gene TRBJ1-1, with no clear D. This CDR3 contains 11 residues. Germline V lookup: CDR1 MNHEY, CDR2 SVGAGI. The V end lost 10 bases, the J end lost 3 bases, and 9 bases lay between the germline ends. The CDR3 protein is CATHRDTEAFF. DNA for the CDR3: TGTGCCACCCACCGGGACACTGAAGCTTTCTTT.

V gene TRBV19 combines with J gene TRBJ1-4; unclear D gene. This CDR3 is 14 amino acids long. Trimming stripped 3 bases from V and 7 bases from J, with 12 bases between. Germline V gives CDR1 LNHDA, CDR2 SQIVND (reference sequence). The CDR3 DNA reads TGTGCCAGTAGTATCCGGAGGTTCGGTGAAAAACTGTTTTTT. Translating gives CASSIRRFGEKLFF. Looking up the rest from reference TRBV19 and TRBJ1-4 gives the full variable domain: DGGITQSPKYLFRKEGQNVTLSCEQNLNHDAMYWYRQDPGQGLRLIYYSQIVNDFQKGDIAEGYSVSREKKESFPLTVTSAQKNPTAFYLCASSIRRFGEKLFFGSGTQLSVL.

The chain recombines TRBV19 with TRBJ1-3; 7 bases are shared with TRBD1. V lost 10 bases, J lost 1 base, and 7 bases stayed unmatched. The CDR3 contains 14 residues. CDR1 is LNHDA and CDR2 is SQIVND in the germline V gene (reference sequence). Here the CDR3 DNA reads TGTGCCACCCGGGAACAGGGGTCTGGAAACACCATATATTTT. Its translation is CATREQGSGNTIYF.

In DNA, the CDR3 is TGTGCCAGCAGTTTCAGACAGTTCAATCAGCCCCAGCATTTT. This codes for CASSFRQFNQPQHF. The chain is built from TRBV27 and TRBJ1-5, with D perhaps matching TRBD1 (5 bases). Germline V gene data show CDR1 as MNHEY and CDR2 as SMNVEV (reference sequence). The CDR3 is made up of 14 amino acids. Trimming took 3 bases from V and 3 from J, leaving 9 bases between them.

The rearrangement uses TRBV19 and TRBJ1-2; possibly TRBD1 for D (6 bases). The CDR3 sequence is 14 residues long. V lost 6 bases, J lost 1 base, and 12 bases lay in between. Germline V CDR1 and CDR2: LNHDA, SQIVND (reference sequence). CDR3 loop: CASSTDRSNYGYTF. Written as DNA, the CDR3 is TGTGCCAGTAGCACCGACAGGAGTAACTATGGCTACACCTTC.

The rearrangement links TRBV24-1 to TRBJ2-1, with 10 bases identical to TRBD2. CDR1 KGHDR and CDR2 SFDVKD come from the germline V gene. The ends lost 4 bases at V and 6 bases at J; junction bases unmatched: 8. CDR3 length: 16 residues. The CDR3 nucleotides are TGTGCCACCAGTGACCCTCTAGCGGGGGCACTCAATGAGCAGTTCTTC. Its translation: CATSDPLAGALNEQFF.

This clone was detected only once. The CDR3 sequence: CATSKERVPKAYTF. Written as DNA, the CDR3 is TGTGCCACCAGCAAAGAGAGGGTTCCGAAGGCCTACACCTTC. The chain links TRBV15 to TRBJ1-2; D not resolved. Between the trimmed V and J ends, which lost 4 bases and 10 bases, there was a span of 19 bases. The germline V gene encodes CDR1 LNHNV and CDR2 YYDKDF (reference sequence). This CDR3 region has 14 residues.

This sequence joins TRBV6-2 or TRBV6-3 and TRBJ1-1; D might be TRBD1 (6 bases). The CDR3 has 18 residues. Trimming removed 0 bases from V and 1 base from J, with 18 bases in between. Per germline, CDR1 MNHEY and CDR2 SVGEGT. DNA for the CDR3: TGTGCCAGCAGTTACTCGACGGCGGGGGCGGCGAAGAACACTGAAGCTTTCTTT. Protein product: CASSYSTAGAAKNTEAFF.

The chain uses TRBV7-9 and TRBJ2-7; D uncertain. This CDR3 region has 17 residues. V was trimmed by 5 bases and J by 5 bases, leaving 25 bases between them. From germline, CDR1 is SEHNR and CDR2 FQNEAQ (reference sequence). CDR3 sequence reads: CASSRSHDTPTPDEQYF. The CDR3 bases are TGTGCCAGCAGCAGGTCCCACGACACCCCAACCCCGGACGAGCAGTACTTC.

There are a few counts of this clone. The V call is TRBV10-1, the J call TRBJ2-7, with D perhaps matching TRBD2 (6 bases). Germline V lookup: CDR1 WNHNN, CDR2 SYGVQD (reference sequence). The CDR3 runs to 12 residues. Trimming shortened V by 8 bases and J by 4 bases, and 12 bases separated the two germline ends. For the CDR3, the DNA is TGCGCCAGCGGGCGGGGAACTTACGAGCAGTACTTC. Translation: CASGRGTYEQYF.

V and J are TRBV29-1 and TRBJ1-2; unclear D gene. CDR3 size: 11 residues. The germline V and J ends were trimmed by 4 bases and 8 bases, with 11 bases remaining between them. Per the germline V gene, CDR1 is SQVTM and CDR2 is ANQGSEA. The CDR3 nucleotides read TGCAGCGTTGGCACCGCTATCGGCTACACCTTC. Translated, it gives CSVGTAIGYTF.

This chain links TRBV11-2 with TRBJ1-2; TRBD1 might be the D (5 bases). This CDR3 spans 18 amino acids. The V end lost 5 bases, the J end lost 5 bases, and 27 bases lay between the germline ends. Germline CDR1 reads SGHAT; CDR2 reads FQNNGV. The CDR3 region is CASSPGRQITKGVYGYTF. The DNA of the CDR3 is TGTGCCAGCAGCCCCGGGCGGCAGATTACCAAAGGGGTTTATGGCTACACCTTC.

V is TRBV9 and J is TRBJ2-3; 7 bases agree with TRBD2. Germline CDR1 SGDLS, CDR2 YYNGEE. This CDR3 contains 14 residues. V lost 3 bases and J lost 6; bases outside the gene matches: 7. CDR3 loop: CASSELWGGDTQYF. CDR3 DNA: TGTGCCAGCAGCGAGCTCTGGGGAGGGGATACGCAGTATTTT.

V is TRBV13 and J is TRBJ1-6; 10 bases align to TRBD1. Germline-derived CDR1 and CDR2 are PRHDT and FYEKMQ (reference sequence). The CDR3 has 15 residues. V was pared by 5 bases and J by 8 bases, with 6 bases of the junction left unmatched. The CDR3: CASSPGQGRDSPLHF. For the CDR3, the DNA is TGTGCCAGCAGCCCGGGACAGGGGAGGGATTCACCCCTCCACTTT. Full variable domain (remainder filled in from reference TRBV13 and TRBJ1-6): AAGVIQSPRHLIKEKRETATLKCYPIPRHDTVYWYQQGPGQDPQFLISFYEKMQSDKGSIPDRFSAQQFSDYHSELNMSSLELGDSALYFCASSPGQGRDSPLHFGNGTRLTVT.

The DNA for the CDR3 is TGTGCCATCAGTTCTGTCGATGAGCAGTTCTTC. Translating gives CAISSVDEQFF. The chain has TRBV10-3 and TRBJ2-1; no clear D gene. This CDR3 region has 11 residues. Germline assignment: CDR1 ENHRY and CDR2 SYGVKD. V lost 5 bases to trimming and J lost 8 bases, with 7 bases between them.

The rearrangement links TRBV6-1 to TRBJ1-6, with D perhaps TRBD1 (5 bases). Trimming took 2 bases from V and 5 from J, leaving 7 bases between them. There are 14 residues in the CDR3. CDR1 and CDR2 (germline): MNHNS, SASEGT. Here the CDR3 reads CASSEQGHNSPLHF. As DNA, the CDR3 is TGTGCCAGCAGTGAACAGGGCCATAATTCACCCCTCCACTTT.

This clone was observed once. The chain uses TRBV24-1 and TRBJ2-3; the D gene is possibly TRBD1 (8 bases). The V end lost 5 bases, the J end lost 6 bases, and 23 bases lay between the germline ends. The germline V gene has CDR1 KGHDR and CDR2 SFDVKD. The CDR3 spans 17 residues. The CDR3 bases are TGTGCCACCAGTGCTCCTTGGGGGGGACAGGAAGGGGATACGCAGTATTTT. Translation: CATSAPWGGQEGDTQYF.

This clone has a single count. The chain carries TRBV27 and TRBJ1-1; 7 bases map to TRBD1. The V gene end was trimmed by 2 bases and the J gene end by 6 bases; junction bases not matched to a gene: 3. The germline gives CDR1 MNHEY, CDR2 SMNVEV (reference sequence). The CDR3 spans 13 residues. Here the CDR3 DNA reads TGTGCCAGCAGTTTAGTTACAGGGGCTGAAGCTTTCTTT. It codes for CASSLVTGAEAFF.

The rearrangement links TRBV4-1 to TRBJ1-3; possible D gene TRBD1, 5 bases. CDR1 MGHRA and CDR2 YSYEKL come from the germline V gene. This CDR3 region has 14 residues. V was shortened by 5 bases and J by 2 bases, with 10 bases between the two germline ends. The DNA of the CDR3 is TGCGCCAGCAGCGGCGGGGCCACTGGAAACACCATATATTTT. Translating it yields CASSGGATGNTIYF.

The chain couples TRBV18 to TRBJ1-1; D may be TRBD1 (5 bases). From germline, CDR1 is KGHSH and CDR2 LQKENI. Trimming stripped 3 bases from V and 1 base from J, with 12 bases between. The CDR3 runs 15 residues. DNA for the CDR3: TGTGCCAGCTCACCTAATCCTACAGGGAACACTGAAGCTTTCTTT. Amino acids: CASSPNPTGNTEAFF. Using reference TRBV18 and TRBJ1-1 for the parts outside the CDR3, the full variable domain is NAGVMQNPRHLVRRRGQEARLRCSPMKGHSHVYWYRQLPEEGLKFMVYLQKENIIDESGMPKERFSAEFPKEGPSILRIQQVVRGDSAAYFCASSPNPTGNTEAFFGQGTRLTVV.

A single count supports this clone. This chain uses TRBV15 with TRBJ2-7; 11 bases fit TRBD1. Germline-derived CDR1 and CDR2 are LNHNV and YYDKDF (reference sequence). The CDR3 extends over 15 amino acids. The V gene end was trimmed by 1 base and the J gene end by 3 bases; junction bases not matched to a gene: 2. As DNA, the CDR3 is TGTGCCACCAGCAGAGGGGACAGGGGGATCTACGAGCAGTACTTC. Translating it yields CATSRGDRGIYEQYF.

The rearrangement links TRBV19 to TRBJ2-2; D is perhaps TRBD1 (6 bases). The CDR3 length is 15 residues. Trimming shortened V by 3 bases and J by 3 bases, and 11 bases separated the two germline ends. Germline V gives CDR1 LNHDA, CDR2 SQIVND (reference sequence). CDR3 in amino acids: CASSIPRGDTGELFF. In nucleotides, the CDR3 is TGTGCCAGTAGTATCCCCAGGGGAGACACCGGGGAGCTGTTTTTT.

J is TRBJ2-2 and V is TRBV6-5; D is uncertain. Germline V gives CDR1 MNHEY, CDR2 SVGAGI. This CDR3 comprises 12 residues. The V gene lost 10 bases and the J gene lost 6 bases, with 12 bases spanning the gap. The CDR3 DNA reads TGTGCCACCCCCCGGTCCCCCGGGGAGCTGTTTTTT. Translated: CATPRSPGELFF.

The gene calls are TRBV10-3 and TRBJ2-2; the D gene is possibly TRBD2 (5 bases). The V end was cut by 2 bases, the J end by 5 bases, with 12 bases between. Germline V gives CDR1 ENHRY, CDR2 SYGVKD. The CDR3 is made up of 15 amino acids. The CDR3 DNA reads TGTGCCATCAGTGAGGGCCTAGCAGTAACCGGGGAGCTGTTTTTT. It encodes CAISEGLAVTGELFF.

This chain links TRBV6-5 with TRBJ1-2; D possibly corresponds to TRBD1 (6 bases). This CDR3 region has 14 residues. Deletions cut 4 bases from V and 4 bases from J, with 13 bases between. The germline V gene has CDR1 MNHEY and CDR2 SVGAGI. The CDR3 loop is CASSSSDRLYGYTF. The CDR3 DNA follows: TGTGCCAGCAGTTCCTCCGACAGGCTCTATGGCTACACCTTC.

The CDR3 sequence: CASSDKGPFTEAFF. The CDR3 nucleotides read TGTGCCAGCAGTGATAAGGGGCCATTCACTGAAGCTTTCTTT. This sequence joins TRBV6-1 and TRBJ1-1; possibly TRBD1 for D (5 bases). The CDR3 is 14 residues long. V dropped 3 bases and J dropped 4 bases, with 12 bases sitting between them. Germline lookup yields CDR1 MNHNS and CDR2 SASEGT.

In its sample, this clone was seen a few times. The rearrangement joins TRBV6-2 or TRBV6-3 to TRBJ2-1; tentative D call: TRBD1 (6 bases). Trimming left V 5 bases short and J 9 bases short, with 14 bases between. CDR3 length: 13 residues. The V gene's germline CDR1 is MNHEY and CDR2 SVGEGT. CDR3 residues: CASSQQGKGEQFF. DNA for the CDR3: TGTGCCAGCAGTCAACAGGGAAAGGGTGAGCAGTTCTTC.

The V gene is TRBV5-1, the J gene TRBJ1-5; perhaps TRBD1 as D (6 bases). CDR3 length: 13 amino acids. V was shortened by 2 bases and J by 7 bases, with 10 bases between the two germline ends. Germline V lookup: CDR1 SGHRS, CDR2 YFSETQ. CDR3 sequence reads: CASSFDTGQPQHF. CDR3 nucleotides: TGCGCCAGCAGCTTTGACACAGGGCAGCCCCAGCATTTT.